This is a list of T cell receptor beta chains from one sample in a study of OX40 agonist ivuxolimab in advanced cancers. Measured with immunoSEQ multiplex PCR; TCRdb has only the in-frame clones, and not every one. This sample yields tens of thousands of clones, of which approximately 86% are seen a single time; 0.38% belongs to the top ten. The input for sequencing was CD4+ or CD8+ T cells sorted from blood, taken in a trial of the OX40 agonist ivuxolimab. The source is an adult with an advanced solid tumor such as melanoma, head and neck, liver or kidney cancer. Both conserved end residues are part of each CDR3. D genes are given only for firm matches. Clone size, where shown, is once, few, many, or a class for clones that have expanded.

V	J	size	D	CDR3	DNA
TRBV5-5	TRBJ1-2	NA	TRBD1	CASSISGTGPTSGYTF	TGTGCCAGCAGCATCTCCGGGACAGGGCCTACTTCAGGCTACACCTTC
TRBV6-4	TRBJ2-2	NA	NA	CASSDSPGTGLTGELFF	TGTGCCAGCAGTGATTCCCCCGGCACCGGGCTGACCGGGGAGCTGTTTTTT
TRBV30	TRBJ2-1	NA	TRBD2	CAWSPPPGTSGEQFF	TGTGCCTGGTCTCCACCCCCCGGGACTAGCGGTGAGCAGTTCTTC
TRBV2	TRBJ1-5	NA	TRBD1	CASRQGTPGAQHF	TGTGCCAGCAGACAGGGGACCCCAGGGGCCCAGCATTTT
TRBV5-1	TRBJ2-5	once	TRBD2	CASSISGIRQETQYF	TGCGCCAGCAGCATTAGCGGGATTAGGCAAGAGACCCAGTACTTC
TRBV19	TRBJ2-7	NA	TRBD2	CASSRLAGFYEQYF	TGTGCCAGTAGTAGGCTAGCGGGCTTCTACGAGCAGTACTTC
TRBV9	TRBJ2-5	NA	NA	CASSVGRASWETQYF	TGTGCCAGCAGCGTAGGCAGGGCTAGTTGGGAGACCCAGTACTTC
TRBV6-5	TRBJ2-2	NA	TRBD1	CASSGDRSTGELFF	TGTGCCAGCAGTGGGGACAGGAGCACCGGGGAGCTGTTTTTT
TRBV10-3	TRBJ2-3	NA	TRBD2	CAISESEGLRSTDTQYF	TGTGCCATCAGTGAGTCTGAGGGACTACGGAGCACAGATACGCAGTATTTT
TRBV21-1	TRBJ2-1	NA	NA	CASSKGSSLAYNEQFF	TGTGCCAGCAGCAAAGGCAGTAGTCTAGCCTACAATGAGCAGTTCTTC
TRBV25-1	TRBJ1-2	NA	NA	CASSGGRGGYVGYTF	TGTGCCAGCAGTGGGGGAAGAGGGGGGTACGTTGGCTACACCTTC
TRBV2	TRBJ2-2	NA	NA	CASSVFPGELFF	TGTGCCAGCAGTGTTTTCCCCGGGGAGCTGTTTTTT
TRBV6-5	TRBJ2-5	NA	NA	CASSSGSRTQYF	TGTGCCAGCAGTTCAGGCTCCCGGACCCAGTACTTC
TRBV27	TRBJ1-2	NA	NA	CASSLGGGRSNYGYTF	TGTGCCAGCAGTTTAGGGGGTGGAAGGTCTAACTATGGCTACACCTTC
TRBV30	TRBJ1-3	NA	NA	CAWDIQGFGNTIYF	TGTGCCTGGGACATCCAGGGTTTTGGAAACACCATATATTTT
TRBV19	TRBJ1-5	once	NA	CASSIKTALANQPQHF	TGTGCCAGTAGTATAAAGACAGCTCTCGCCAATCAGCCCCAGCATTTT
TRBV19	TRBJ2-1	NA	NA	CASSTRGYEQFF	TGTGCCAGTAGTACCAGGGGTTACGAGCAGTTCTTC
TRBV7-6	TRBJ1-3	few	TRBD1	CASSFPPGGSGNTIYF	TGTGCCAGCAGCTTTCCTCCAGGGGGCTCTGGAAACACCATATATTTT
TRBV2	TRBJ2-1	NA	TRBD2	CASSVMGLAGLLSSYNEQFF	TGTGCCAGCAGTGTCATGGGACTAGCGGGACTACTAAGCTCCTACAATGAGCAGTTCTTC
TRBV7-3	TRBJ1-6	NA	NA	CASSRLGVASGSPLHF	TGTGCCAGCAGCCGCCTCGGGGTAGCCTCGGGTTCACCCCTCCACTTT
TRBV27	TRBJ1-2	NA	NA	CASSQEGFYGYTF	TGTGCCAGCAGTCAAGAGGGATTCTATGGCTACACCTTC
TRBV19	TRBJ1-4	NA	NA	CASSKGQANEKLFF	TGTGCCAGTAGTAAAGGGCAGGCTAATGAAAAACTGTTTTTT
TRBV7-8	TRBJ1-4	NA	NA	CASSLVIGTGGEKLFF	TGTGCCAGCAGCTTAGTTATAGGCACCGGTGGCGAAAAACTGTTTTTT
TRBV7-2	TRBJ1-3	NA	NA	CASSFSVGVHSGNTIYF	TGTGCCAGCAGCTTCAGCGTCGGGGTACACTCTGGAAACACCATATATTTT
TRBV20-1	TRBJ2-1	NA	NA	CSALRYNEQFF	TGCAGTGCACTTAGATACAATGAGCAGTTCTTC
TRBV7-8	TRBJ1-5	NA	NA	CASSLRGATYSNQPQHF	TGTGCCAGCAGCTTAAGAGGAGCTACGTATAGCAATCAGCCCCAGCATTTT
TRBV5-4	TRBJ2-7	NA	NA	CASSSRSLLVGEQYF	TGTGCCAGCAGCTCCCGCTCCCTACTAGTTGGCGAGCAGTACTTC
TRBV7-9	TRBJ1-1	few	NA	CASSLMRDTEAFF	TGTGCCAGCAGCCTAATGCGGGACACTGAAGCTTTCTTT
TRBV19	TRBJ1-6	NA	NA	CASSIDGGSSSPLHF	TGTGCCAGTAGTATAGATGGGGGGTCTAGTTCACCCCTCCACTTT
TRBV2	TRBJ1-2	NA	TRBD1	CASSFYSGGLNYGYTF	TGTGCCAGCAGTTTTTACTCAGGGGGGTTGAACTATGGCTACACCTTC
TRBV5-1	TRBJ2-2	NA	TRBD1	CASSPTGIKDTGELFF	TGCGCCAGCAGCCCGACAGGGATTAAGGACACCGGGGAGCTGTTTTTT
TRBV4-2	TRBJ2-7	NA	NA	CASSQAVYSYEQYF	TGTGCCAGCAGCCAGGCAGTGTACTCCTACGAGCAGTACTTC